This TCR beta chain was profiled in a study of CD8+CD57+ T cells in acquired aplastic anemia. General observations from the study: With respect to CD8+ Simpson's diversity, patients and controls did not differ significantly.

The CDR3 runs to 15 residues. CDR1 LNHDA and CDR2 SQIVND come from the germline V gene (reference sequence). V shed 9 bases and J shed 0 bases, with 18 bases lying between them. For CDR3 and TCR beta VDJ profiling, genomic DNA was the template used. MiXCR, applied by TCRdb to the reads, yields one record per CDR3 protein. The profile shows approximately 270,000 distinct CDR3 sequences, approximately 56% of them singletons. Comments on this clonotype: Its antigen is unknown.

Sequencing was done on a sample of sorted CD4+, CD8+, or CD8+CD57+ T cells (not recorded which) from PBMCs. This sequence originates from a human donor with severe aplastic anemia or a healthy control (not recorded which). This chain connects TRBV19 to TRBJ2-7, with a weak D call TRBD2 (6 bases). The CDR3 region is CASQQGRGSSYEQYF. Here the CDR3 DNA reads TGTGCCAGCCAACAAGGGCGGGGCAGCTCCTACGAGCAGTACTTC.